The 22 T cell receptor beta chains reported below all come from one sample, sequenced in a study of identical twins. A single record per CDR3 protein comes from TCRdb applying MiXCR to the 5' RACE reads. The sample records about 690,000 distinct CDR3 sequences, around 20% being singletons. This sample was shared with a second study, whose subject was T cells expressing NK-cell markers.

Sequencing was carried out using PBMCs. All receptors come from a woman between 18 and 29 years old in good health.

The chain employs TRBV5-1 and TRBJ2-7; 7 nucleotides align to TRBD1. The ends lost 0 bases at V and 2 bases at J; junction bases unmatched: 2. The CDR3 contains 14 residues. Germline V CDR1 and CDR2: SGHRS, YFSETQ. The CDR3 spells CASSLVDRPYEQYF. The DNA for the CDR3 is TGCGCCAGCAGCTTGGTGGACAGGCCCTACGAGCAGTACTTC.

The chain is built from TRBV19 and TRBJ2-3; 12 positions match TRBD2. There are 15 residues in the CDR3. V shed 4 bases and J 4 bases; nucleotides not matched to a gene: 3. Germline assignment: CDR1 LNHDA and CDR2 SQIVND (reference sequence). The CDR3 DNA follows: TGTGCCAGTAGTAAGACTAGCGGGAGACCAGATACGCAGTATTTT. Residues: CASSKTSGRPDTQYF.

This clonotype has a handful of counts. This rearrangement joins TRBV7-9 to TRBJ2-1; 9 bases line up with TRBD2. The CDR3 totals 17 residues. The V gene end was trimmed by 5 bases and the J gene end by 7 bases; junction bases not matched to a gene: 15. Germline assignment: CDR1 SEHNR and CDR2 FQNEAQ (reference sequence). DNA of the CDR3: TGTGCCAGCAGCCCTCCCGCGCGGGGGGGATATGGGAATGAGCAGTTCTTC. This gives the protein CASSPPARGGYGNEQFF.

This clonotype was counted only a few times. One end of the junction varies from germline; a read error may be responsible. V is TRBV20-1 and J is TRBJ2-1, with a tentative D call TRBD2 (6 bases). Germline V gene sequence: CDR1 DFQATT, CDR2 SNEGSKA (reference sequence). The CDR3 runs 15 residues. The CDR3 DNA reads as TGCAGTGCAAGAGTAGGCGGGAACGCCTACAATGAGCAGTTCTTC. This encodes CSARVGGNAYNEQFF.

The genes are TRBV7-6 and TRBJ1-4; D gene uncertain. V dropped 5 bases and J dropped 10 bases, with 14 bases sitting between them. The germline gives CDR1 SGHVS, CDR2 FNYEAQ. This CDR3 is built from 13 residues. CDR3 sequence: CASSPRLLGKLFF. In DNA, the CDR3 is TGTGCCAGCAGCCCCCGTCTGTTAGGAAAACTGTTTTTT.

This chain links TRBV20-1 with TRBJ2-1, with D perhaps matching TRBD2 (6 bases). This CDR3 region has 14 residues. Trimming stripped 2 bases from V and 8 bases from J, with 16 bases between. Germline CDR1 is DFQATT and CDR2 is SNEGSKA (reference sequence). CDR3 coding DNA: TGCAGTGCTAGACTCAGCGGGTTCAGGCATGAGCAGTTCTTC. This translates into CSARLSGFRHEQFF.

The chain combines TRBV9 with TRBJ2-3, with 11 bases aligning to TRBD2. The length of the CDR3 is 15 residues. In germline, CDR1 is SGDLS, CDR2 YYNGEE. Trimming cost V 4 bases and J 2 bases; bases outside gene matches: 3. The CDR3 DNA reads TGTGCCAGCAGCTGGGGACTAGCGGCCACAGATACGCAGTATTTT. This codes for CASSWGLAATDTQYF. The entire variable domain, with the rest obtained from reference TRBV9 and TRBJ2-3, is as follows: DSGVTQTPKHLITATGQRVTLRCSPRSGDLSVYWYQQSLDQGLQFLIQYYNGEERAKGNILERFSAQQFPDLHSELNLSSLELGDSALYFCASSWGLAATDTQYFGPGTRLTVL.

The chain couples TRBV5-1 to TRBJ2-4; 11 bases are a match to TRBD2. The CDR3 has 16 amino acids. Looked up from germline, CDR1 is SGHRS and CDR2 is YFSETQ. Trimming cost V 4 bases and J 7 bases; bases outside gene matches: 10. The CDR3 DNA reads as TGCGCCAGCAGCGTGGCCTCTAGCGGGGGGATTAACATTCAGTACTTC. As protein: CASSVASSGGINIQYF.

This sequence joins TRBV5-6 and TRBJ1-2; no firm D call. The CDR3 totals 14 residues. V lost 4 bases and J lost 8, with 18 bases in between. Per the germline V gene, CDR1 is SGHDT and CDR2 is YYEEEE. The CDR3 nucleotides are TGTGCCAGCAGCATCATCTGGGAGGGTGGCGGCTACACCTTC. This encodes CASSIIWEGGGYTF.

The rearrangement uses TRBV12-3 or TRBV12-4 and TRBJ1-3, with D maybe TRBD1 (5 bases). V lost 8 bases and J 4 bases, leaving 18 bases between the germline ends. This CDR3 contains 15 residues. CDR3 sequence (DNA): TGTGCCAGCGGATTGGCTGGGACCATCGGAAACACCATATATTTT. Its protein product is CASGLAGTIGNTIYF.

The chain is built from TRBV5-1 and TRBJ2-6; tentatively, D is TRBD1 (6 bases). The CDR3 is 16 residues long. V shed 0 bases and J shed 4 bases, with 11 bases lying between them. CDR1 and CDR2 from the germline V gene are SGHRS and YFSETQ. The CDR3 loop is CASSLVTGSGANVLTF. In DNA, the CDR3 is TGCGCCAGCAGCTTGGTTACAGGGTCAGGGGCCAACGTCCTGACTTTC.

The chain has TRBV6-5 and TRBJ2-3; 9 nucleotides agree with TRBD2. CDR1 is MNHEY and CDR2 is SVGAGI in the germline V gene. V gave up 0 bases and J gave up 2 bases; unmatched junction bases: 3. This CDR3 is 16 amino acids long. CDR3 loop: CASSYSLAGYTDTQYF. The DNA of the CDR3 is TGTGCCAGCAGTTACTCTCTAGCGGGGTACACAGATACGCAGTATTTT.

The CDR3 loop reads CASSLDLAQPQHF. DNA of the CDR3: TGTGCCAGCAGCTTAGATCTCGCTCAGCCCCAGCATTTT. J is TRBJ1-5 and V is TRBV11-2, with D unresolved. V was trimmed by 0 bases and J by 6 bases, leaving 6 bases between them. The CDR3 covers 13 residues. Germline V CDR1 and CDR2: SGHAT, FQNNGV.

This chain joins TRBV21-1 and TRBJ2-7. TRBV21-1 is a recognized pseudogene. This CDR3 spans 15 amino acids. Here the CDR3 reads CASSKAGSDNYEQYF. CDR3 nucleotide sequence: TGTGCCAGCAGCAAAGCCGGTTCTGACAACTACGAGCAGTACTTC.

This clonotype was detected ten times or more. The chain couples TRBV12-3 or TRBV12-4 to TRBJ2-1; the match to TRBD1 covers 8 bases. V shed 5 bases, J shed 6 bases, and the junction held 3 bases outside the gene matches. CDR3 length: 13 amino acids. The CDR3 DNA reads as TGTGCCAGCAGTGGACAGGGATCCAATGAGCAGTTCTTC. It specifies CASSGQGSNEQFF.

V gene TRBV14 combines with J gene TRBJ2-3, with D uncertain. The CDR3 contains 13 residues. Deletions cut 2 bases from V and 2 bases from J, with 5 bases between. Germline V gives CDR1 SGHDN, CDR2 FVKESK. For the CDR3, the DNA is TGTGCCAGCAGCCAACAGAACACAGATACGCAGTATTTT. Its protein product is CASSQQNTDTQYF.

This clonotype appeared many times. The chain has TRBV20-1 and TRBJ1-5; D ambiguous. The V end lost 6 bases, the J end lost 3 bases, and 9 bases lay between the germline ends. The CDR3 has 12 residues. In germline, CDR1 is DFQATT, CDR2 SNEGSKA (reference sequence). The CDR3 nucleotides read TGCAGTGCCACTGTCCTCAATCAGCCCCAGCATTTT. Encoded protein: CSATVLNQPQHF.

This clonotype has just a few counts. The CDR3 is CASSASRLAGYNEQFF. The DNA of the CDR3 is TGTGCCAGCAGCGCTAGCAGACTAGCGGGGTACAATGAGCAGTTCTTC. The chain combines TRBV9 with TRBJ2-1, with 11 nucleotides matching TRBD2. Losses at the gene ends were 3 bases for V and 4 bases for J; bases not matched to a gene: 6. The CDR3 contains 16 residues. The germline CDR1 and CDR2 sequences are SGDLS and YYNGEE.

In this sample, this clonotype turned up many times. The CDR3 protein is CSARRQGKGSPLHF. CDR3 nucleotides: TGCAGTGCTAGACGACAGGGGAAGGGATCACCCCTCCACTTT. The rearrangement joins TRBV20-1 to TRBJ1-6, with 8 bases lining up with TRBD1. This CDR3 is 14 amino acids long. Per the germline V gene, CDR1 is DFQATT and CDR2 is SNEGSKA (reference sequence). The ends lost 2 bases at V and 10 bases at J; junction bases unmatched: 7.

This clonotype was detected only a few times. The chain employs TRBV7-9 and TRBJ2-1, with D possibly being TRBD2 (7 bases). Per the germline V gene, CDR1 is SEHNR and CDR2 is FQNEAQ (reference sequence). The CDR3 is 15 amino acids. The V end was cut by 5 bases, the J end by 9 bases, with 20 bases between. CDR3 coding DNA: TGTGCCAGCAGCCCAACTAGCGCCTTAGGGGGTGAGCAGTTCTTC. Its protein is CASSPTSALGGEQFF.

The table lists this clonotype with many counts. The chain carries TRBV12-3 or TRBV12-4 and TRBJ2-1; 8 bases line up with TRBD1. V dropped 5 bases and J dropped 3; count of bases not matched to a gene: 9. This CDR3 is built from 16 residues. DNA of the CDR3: TGTGCCAGCAGTAAGGACAGGGTCGGGCACTACAATGAGCAGTTCTTC. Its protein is CASSKDRVGHYNEQFF.

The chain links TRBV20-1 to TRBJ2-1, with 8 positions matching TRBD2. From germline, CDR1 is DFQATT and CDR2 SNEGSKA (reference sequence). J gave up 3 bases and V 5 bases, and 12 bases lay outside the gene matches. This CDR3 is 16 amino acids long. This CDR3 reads CSALVTSAVGYNEQFF. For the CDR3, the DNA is TGCAGTGCTCTGGTGACTAGCGCGGTGGGCTACAATGAGCAGTTCTTC.